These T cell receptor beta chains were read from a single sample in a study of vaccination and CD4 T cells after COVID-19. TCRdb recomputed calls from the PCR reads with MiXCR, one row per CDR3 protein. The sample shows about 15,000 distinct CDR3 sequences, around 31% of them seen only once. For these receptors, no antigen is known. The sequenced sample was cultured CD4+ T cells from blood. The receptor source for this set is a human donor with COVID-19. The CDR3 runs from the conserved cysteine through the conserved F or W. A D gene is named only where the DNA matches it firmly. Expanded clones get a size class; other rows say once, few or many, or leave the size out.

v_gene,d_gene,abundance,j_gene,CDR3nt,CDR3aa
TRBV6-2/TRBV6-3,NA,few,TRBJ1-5,TGTGCCAGCAGTTTGGAGCGAGGGGCAGCTGGCAATCAGCCCCAGCATTTT,CASSLERGAAGNQPQHF
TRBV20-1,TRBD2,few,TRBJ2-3,TGCAGTGCTAGGGGTCTAGCGGGGGCGTCAGATACGCAGTATTTT,CSARGLAGASDTQYF
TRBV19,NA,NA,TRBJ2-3,TGTGCCAGTAGTATAGCCTCCGCGGATACGCAGTATTTT,CASSIASADTQYF
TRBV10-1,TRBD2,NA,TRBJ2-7,TGCGCCAGCAGGACGAGCGGGGGGATTTACGAGCAGTACTTC,CASRTSGGIYEQYF
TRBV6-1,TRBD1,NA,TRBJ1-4,TGTGCCAGCAGGCCGACAGGGGTAGGAGCTAATGAAAAACTGTTTTTT,CASRPTGVGANEKLFF
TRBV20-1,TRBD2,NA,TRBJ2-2,TGCAGTGTCCCGGGGGGGGTCAGAGACACCGGGGAGCTGTTTTTT,CSVPGGVRDTGELFF
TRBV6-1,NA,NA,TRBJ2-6,TGTGCCAGCACCTACGTGCAGGGTGGCTCTGGGGCCAACGTCCTGACTTTC,CASTYVQGGSGANVLTF
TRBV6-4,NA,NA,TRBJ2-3,TGTGCCAGCAGTGACCGAGGAGGGACAGATACGCAGTATTTT,CASSDRGGTDTQYF
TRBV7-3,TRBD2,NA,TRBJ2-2,TGTGTCAGCAGCTCGACTAGCGGGGGGGCCCGCGGGGAGCTGTTTTTT,CVSSSTSGGARGELFF
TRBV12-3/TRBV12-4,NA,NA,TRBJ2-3,TGTGCCAGCACCCTCGAAGGGGGATCTAGCACAGATACGCAGTATTTT,CASTLEGGSSTDTQYF
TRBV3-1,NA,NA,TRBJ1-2,TGTGCCAGCAGCCGCGCCGGGCCGCACCGCGGCTACACCTTC,CASSRAGPHRGYTF
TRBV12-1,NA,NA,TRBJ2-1,TGTGCCAGCAGCTTTAGGGAAGTGGACTACAATGAGCAGTTCTTC,CASSFREVDYNEQFF
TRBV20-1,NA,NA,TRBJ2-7,TGCAGTGCTAGACCACAGGGAGCCGAGCAGTACTTC,CSARPQGAEQYF
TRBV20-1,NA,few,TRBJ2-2,TGCAGCTTAAGGACAGGGAGGGCCGGGGAGCTGTTTTTT,CSLRTGRAGELFF
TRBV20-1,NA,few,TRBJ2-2,TGCAGTGCTAGAGTCGGGGGGCCGGACACCGGGGAGCTGTTTTTT,CSARVGGPDTGELFF
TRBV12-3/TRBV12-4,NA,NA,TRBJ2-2,TGTGCCGCCGGCGCCCTTGGGCACACCGGGGAGCTGTTTTTT,CAAGALGHTGELFF
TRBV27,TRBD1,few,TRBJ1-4,TGTGCCAGCAGCACACGACAGGGGGTCGGAGAAAAACTGTTTTTT,CASSTRQGVGEKLFF
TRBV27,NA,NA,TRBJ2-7,TGTGTCAGCAGTACCCTTATGGGCGAGCAGTACTTC,CVSSTLMGEQYF
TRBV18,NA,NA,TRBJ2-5,TGTGCCAGCTCACCTGATATTCTTATGGGGACCCAGTACTTC,CASSPDILMGTQYF
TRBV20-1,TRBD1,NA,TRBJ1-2,TGCAGTGCTGAACAGACAGGGAGGCGGAACTATGGCTACACCTTC,CSAEQTGRRNYGYTF
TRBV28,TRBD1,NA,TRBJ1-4,TGTGCCACTCAGGGAACTAGGGGGACAGGGGGCGATGAAAAACTGTTTTTT,CATQGTRGTGGDEKLFF
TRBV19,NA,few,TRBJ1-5,TGTGCCAGTAGCACCAGAGGGGCAGGGGATAGCAATCAGCCCCAGCATTTT,CASSTRGAGDSNQPQHF
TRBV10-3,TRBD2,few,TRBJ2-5,TGTGCCATCAGTGAGTCTGTGACTAGCGTCCAAGAGACCCAGTACTTC,CAISESVTSVQETQYF
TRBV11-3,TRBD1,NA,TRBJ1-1,TGTGCCAGCAGCTCCCAGGGGGCGCGTCACACTGAAGCTTTCTTT,CASSSQGARHTEAFF
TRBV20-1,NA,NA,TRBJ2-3,TGCAGTGCTCACGGGGACCTCCGGCAGCCCCAGTATTTT,CSAHGDLRQPQYF
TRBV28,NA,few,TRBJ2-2,TGTGCCAGCAGTTTAGGTGGTGCCGGGGAGCTGTTTTTT,CASSLGGAGELFF
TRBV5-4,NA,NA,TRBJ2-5,TGTGCCAGCAGCCTCTTCGACATCGGGGCCCAAGAGACCCAGTACTTC,CASSLFDIGAQETQYF
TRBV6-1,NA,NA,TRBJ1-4,TGTGCCAGCAGCCCCGGGACTCTACTGTTTTTT,CASSPGTLLFF
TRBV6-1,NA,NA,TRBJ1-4,TGTGCCAGCAGTGCGACTGAAAAACTGTTTTTT,CASSATEKLFF
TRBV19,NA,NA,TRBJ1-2,TGTGCCAGTAGTATAGAGGTACGGTATGGCTACACCTTC,CASSIEVRYGYTF
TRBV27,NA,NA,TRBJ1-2,TGTGCCAGCAGTCAGGTGCCGGGTTATGGCTACACCTTC,CASSQVPGYGYTF
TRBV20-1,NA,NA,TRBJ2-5,TGCAGTGCTAGGAGGCAGTACCAAGAGACCCAGTACTTC,CSARRQYQETQYF
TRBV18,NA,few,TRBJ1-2,TGTGCCAGCTCACCGGGAGTTTCACAGCAAGGGTCTAACTATGGCTACACCTTC,CASSPGVSQQGSNYGYTF
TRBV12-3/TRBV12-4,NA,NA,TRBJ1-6,TGTGCCAGCAGTGAAAGGGCAAATTCACCCCTCCACTTT,CASSERANSPLHF
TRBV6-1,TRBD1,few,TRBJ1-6,TGTGCCAGCTACCCTCAGACAGGGGGCGATTCACCCCTCCACTTT,CASYPQTGGDSPLHF
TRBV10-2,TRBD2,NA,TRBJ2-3,TGCGCCAGCAGTCCGCCCAGCGGGGTTAGCACAGATACGCAGTATTTT,CASSPPSGVSTDTQYF
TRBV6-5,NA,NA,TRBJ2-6,TGTGCCAGCAGTTCCGGGAGTTCTGGGGCCAACGTCCTGACTTTC,CASSSGSSGANVLTF
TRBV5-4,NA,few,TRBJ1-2,TGTGCCAGCAGCCCTCAGGGCGGGGCAAACTATGGCTACACCTTC,CASSPQGGANYGYTF
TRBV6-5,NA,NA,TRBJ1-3,TGTGCCAGCAGTTACTCCTCACTTCCGGGATCTGGAAACACCATATATTTT,CASSYSSLPGSGNTIYF
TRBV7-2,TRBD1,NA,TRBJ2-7,TGTGCCAGCAGCCCGGACAGGGAGTCCTACGAGCAGTACTTC,CASSPDRESYEQYF
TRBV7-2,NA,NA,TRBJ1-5,TGTGCCAGCAGCTTAGACAGCCCAAGTAGTCAGCCCCAGCATTTT,CASSLDSPSSQPQHF
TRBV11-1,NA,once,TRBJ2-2,TGTGCCAGCAGCCCGGCTGTCCGCAAAACCGGGGAGCTGTTTTTT,CASSPAVRKTGELFF
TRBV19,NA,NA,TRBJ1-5,TGTGCCAGTAGTATAGAGGGAGTCAATCAGCCCCAGCATTTT,CASSIEGVNQPQHF
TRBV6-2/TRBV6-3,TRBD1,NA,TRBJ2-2,TGTGCCAGCAGTTTATCTACCCGACAGGGGACCGGGGAGCTGTTTTTT,CASSLSTRQGTGELFF
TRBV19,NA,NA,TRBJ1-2,TGTGCCAGTAGTATGCGGGACATGGCTTATGGCTACACCTTC,CASSMRDMAYGYTF
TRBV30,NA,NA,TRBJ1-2,TGTGCCTGGACCTTCGTTGGGGGAAGCGGCTACACCTTC,CAWTFVGGSGYTF
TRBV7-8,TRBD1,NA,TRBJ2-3,TGTGCCAGCAGCTCACAGGGGTTGGAGGGCACAGATACGCAGTATTTT,CASSSQGLEGTDTQYF
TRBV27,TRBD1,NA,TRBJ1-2,TGTGCCAGCAGTTTAAGCGGGACAGGGGGCAGCTACACCTTC,CASSLSGTGGSYTF
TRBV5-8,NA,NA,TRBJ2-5,TGTGCCAGCAGCTTAATAGGACAGACCACCCAAGAGACCCAGTACTTC,CASSLIGQTTQETQYF
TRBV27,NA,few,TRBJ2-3,TGTGCCAGCAGTCTTATGGTGGCCCGTACAGATACGCAGTATTTT,CASSLMVARTDTQYF